Below are 17 T cell receptor beta chains sequenced from a single sample in a study of T cell responses to AZD1222 COVID-19 vaccine. Assay used: immunoSEQ multiplex PCR; TCRdb lists only in-frame clones, some missing. The data hold about 180,000 clones, with more than 70% observed a single time. Sequences were derived from peripheral blood, sampled 28 days after the second AZD1222 dose. These receptors all come from an adult who received the AZD1222 COVID-19 vaccine.

J is TRBJ1-1 and V is TRBV30; perhaps TRBD1 as D (6 bases). CDR1 GTSNPN and CDR2 SVGIG come from the germline V gene (reference sequence). Trimming left V 4 bases short and J 6 bases short, with 15 bases between. The CDR3 runs to 13 residues. The CDR3 sequence is CAWNLGGGPEAFF. CDR3 nucleotides: TGTGCCTGGAATCTCGGGGGGGGCCCTGAAGCTTTCTTT.

The rearrangement joins TRBV19 to TRBJ1-3; maybe TRBD1 (6 bases). The CDR3 spans 14 residues. The germline gives CDR1 LNHDA, CDR2 SQIVND (reference sequence). Between the trimmed V and J ends, which lost 6 bases and 2 bases, there was a span of 11 bases. CDR3 bases: TGTGCCAGTAGCTCAGGGGACCCTGGAAACACCATATATTTT. The encoded protein is CASSSGDPGNTIYF.

The rearrangement joins TRBV15 to TRBJ1-5, with no clear D. V was pared by 4 bases and J by 7 bases, with 17 bases between. Per germline, CDR1 LNHNV and CDR2 YYDKDF (reference sequence). The CDR3 loop spans 15 amino acids. The CDR3 DNA follows: TGTGCCACCAGCAAGGGTGGGGAGGCCCGGCAGCCCCAGCATTTT. It translates to CATSKGGEARQPQHF.

CDR3 nucleotides: TGTGCCAGCAGCCCGACAGGGGCTAGCACAGATACGCAGTATTTT. Translating it yields CASSPTGASTDTQYF. The V gene is TRBV9, the J gene TRBJ2-3, with 8 bases lining up with TRBD1. The CDR3 is 15 residues long. The ends lost 4 bases at V and 0 bases at J; junction bases unmatched: 4. Germline CDR1 reads SGDLS; CDR2 reads YYNGEE.

The gene calls are TRBV28 and TRBJ2-7; 11 nucleotides line up with TRBD2. Germline V gives CDR1 MDHEN, CDR2 SYDVKM. V shed 8 bases and J 6 bases; nucleotides not matched to a gene: 12. The CDR3 loop spans 15 amino acids. CDR3 bases: TGTGCCAGCGTGCGGGGCCTAGCGGGAGGACCCGAGCAGTACTTC. Amino acid sequence: CASVRGLAGGPEQYF.

The count of this clone is one. V usage is TRBV18 and J usage is TRBJ2-3; D is possibly TRBD2 (6 bases). V lost 0 bases, J lost 6 bases, and 13 bases lay in between. This CDR3 spans 15 amino acids. Germline CDR1 and CDR2: KGHSH and LQKENI. The CDR3 loop reads CASSPPGEVRDTQYF. The CDR3 bases are TGTGCCAGCTCACCACCGGGGGAGGTTCGTGATACGCAGTATTTT. The whole variable domain, remainder taken from reference TRBV18 and TRBJ2-3, is NAGVMQNPRHLVRRRGQEARLRCSPMKGHSHVYWYRQLPEEGLKFMVYLQKENIIDESGMPKERFSAEFPKEGPSILRIQQVVRGDSAAYFCASSPPGEVRDTQYFGPGTRLTVL.

The chain employs TRBV15 and TRBJ1-2; D is possibly TRBD1 (5 bases). V was cut by 0 bases and J by 3 bases, with 8 bases left in between. The germline gives CDR1 LNHNV, CDR2 YYDKDF (reference sequence). The CDR3 spans 14 residues. CDR3 bases: TGTGCCACCAGCAGAGATGAGGGGTACTATGGCTACACCTTC. The encoded protein is CATSRDEGYYGYTF.

The chain carries TRBV28 and TRBJ2-3, with TRBD1 matching 7 bases. The CDR3 length is 14 residues. Losses at the gene ends were 6 bases for V and 1 base for J; bases not matched to a gene: 4. Germline V gene lookup returns CDR1 MDHEN and CDR2 SYDVKM. This CDR3 is CASSTGTGTDTQYF. As DNA, the CDR3 is TGTGCCAGCAGCACCGGGACAGGCACAGATACGCAGTATTTT.

The gene calls are TRBV2 and TRBJ2-5, with 10 nucleotides matching TRBD1. Germline-derived CDR1 and CDR2 are SNHLY and FYNNEI. V was clipped by 5 bases and J by 1 base; unmatched bases: 1. The CDR3 length is 14 residues. This CDR3 reads CASSWDRGQETQYF. DNA for the CDR3: TGTGCCAGCAGTTGGGACAGGGGCCAAGAGACCCAGTACTTC.

The chain uses TRBV7-3 and TRBJ2-5; 10 nucleotides agree with TRBD1. CDR3 length: 15 residues. J was trimmed by 1 base and V by 2 bases; bases with no gene match: 1. Germline CDR1 and CDR2: SGHTA and FQGTGA. CDR3 DNA: TGTGCCAGCAGCTTAGGGACAGGGGTCCAAGAGACCCAGTACTTC. It codes for CASSLGTGVQETQYF.

This chain joins TRBV28 and TRBJ2-2, with a weak D call TRBD2 (5 bases). Germline-derived CDR1 and CDR2 are MDHEN and SYDVKM. The CDR3 covers 14 residues. Trimming removed 7 bases at V and 3 bases at J, with 12 bases between. The chain's CDR3 is CASTSGGHTGELFF. The CDR3 bases are TGTGCCAGCACCTCGGGCGGGCACACCGGGGAGCTGTTTTTT.

V and J are TRBV6-2 or TRBV6-3 and TRBJ2-3; TRBD2 is a possible D gene (5 bases). V was clipped by 6 bases and J by 5 bases, with 15 bases between them. Germline CDR1 is MNHEY and CDR2 is SVGEGT. CDR3 length: 14 amino acids. Written as DNA, the CDR3 is TGTGCCAGCAGCAGGACGTATCGGGGAGATACGCAGTATTTT. Amino acids: CASSRTYRGDTQYF.

The chain carries TRBV5-4 and TRBJ1-1; D remains ambiguous. CDR3 length equals 15 residues. Germline CDR1 and CDR2: SGHNT and YYREEE (reference sequence). V was cut by 4 bases and J by 0 bases, with 13 bases left in between. CDR3: CASSRREDLNTEAFF. CDR3 nucleotide sequence: TGTGCCAGCAGCCGCCGGGAGGACTTGAACACTGAAGCTTTCTTT.

The CDR3 DNA is TGTGCCAGCATCACACGGGGGGCCCGCGGCGAGACCCAGTACTTC. This encodes CASITRGARGETQYF. The chain carries TRBV6-5 and TRBJ2-5, with a possible D match to TRBD2 (7 bases). The CDR3 sequence is 15 residues long. Germline lookup yields CDR1 MNHEY and CDR2 SVGAGI. The V and J ends lost 7 bases and 5 bases respectively, with 20 bases between them.

This chain uses TRBV7-6 with TRBJ1-1, with no clear D. There are 16 residues in the CDR3. With 2 bases removed from V and 1 base from J, the gap between germline ends came to 14 bases. CDR1 and CDR2 from the germline V gene are SGHVS and FNYEAQ. The CDR3 loop reads CASSLMRTRANTEAFF. The CDR3 nucleotides are TGTGCCAGCAGCTTAATGCGCACGAGAGCGAACACTGAAGCTTTCTTT.

V and J are TRBV6-5 and TRBJ2-6; D uncertain. This CDR3 comprises 15 residues. Deletions cut 3 bases from V and 3 bases from J, with 9 bases between. Germline V gene lookup returns CDR1 MNHEY and CDR2 SVGAGI. The CDR3 here is CASSYRAGGANVLTF. The CDR3 nucleotides are TGTGCCAGCAGTTATCGTGCTGGTGGGGCCAACGTCCTGACTTTC.

J is TRBJ2-7 and V is TRBV29-1, with D tentatively TRBD2 (6 bases). Germline-derived CDR1 and CDR2 are SQVTM and ANQGSEA. This CDR3 region has 12 residues. V gave up 6 bases and J gave up 4 bases, with 13 bases separating them. The CDR3 reads CSVQEGPYEQYF. The CDR3 DNA sequence: TGCAGCGTCCAGGAGGGTCCTTACGAGCAGTACTTC.